This record concerns one T cell receptor beta chain sequence. These data belong to a study of blood T cell repertoires in COVID-19. Background on the study: T cells, B-cell-depleted T cells, or PBMCs supplied cDNA or gDNA.

In the source study's methods: Reference gene primers were amplified, and this amplification served to estimate nucleated cell counts. The repertoire was sequenced with immunoSEQ multiplex PCR; TCRdb's copy has only in-frame clones and lacks some. Clonal size and the V and J genes are those of that table, whereas D and trimming came from the DNA. Among around 30,000 clones listed, 75% to 85% were seen once. V gave up 7 bases and J gave up 5 bases, with 14 bases separating them. This CDR3 has 13 amino acids. CDR1 is MGHDK and CDR2 is SYGVNS in the germline V gene. The sequence was collected from a human donor in a cohort sampled during active COVID-19. The chain links TRBV25-1 to TRBJ2-5, with D tentatively TRBD1 (6 bases). The sequencing input was peripheral blood. The CDR3 is CASTTQGWETQYF. For the CDR3, the DNA is TGTGCCAGCACCACACAGGGTTGGGAGACCCAGTACTTC.